These T cell receptor beta chains were read from a single sample in a study of response to subunit inactivated influenza vaccine. TCRdb re-called the RT-PCR reads through MiXCR, storing one row per CDR3 protein. The table has around 170,000 distinct CDR3 sequences, roughly a tenth seen once; the top ten hold about a third. The sequencing here drew on CD8+ T cells sorted from PBMCs, taken less than 30 months after vaccination. These receptors were collected from a man in his fifties or sixties who received an inactivated influenza vaccine. Both conserved end residues are trimmed from each CDR3. Fields, in order: CDR3 protein, V gene.

CDR3aa: ASSESVRGGDEQY
v_gene: TRBV10-1

CDR3aa: ASSWTGYYGYT
v_gene: TRBV5-5

CDR3aa: ASSQDGTSEQETQY
v_gene: TRBV4-3

CDR3aa: SVTTGGNQPQH
v_gene: TRBV29-1

CDR3aa: ASSSRGLTEAF
v_gene: TRBV12-3/TRBV12-4

CDR3aa: ASSLGPARDFTYEQY
v_gene: TRBV5-1

CDR3aa: ASSWTGESNEQF
v_gene: TRBV28

CDR3aa: ASSPVGASYEQY
v_gene: TRBV2

CDR3aa: ASSGADTLSYEQY
v_gene: TRBV2

CDR3aa: ASSYREKDTQY
v_gene: TRBV2

CDR3aa: SVTYNYGYT
v_gene: TRBV29-1

CDR3aa: ASSFSLAGTYEQY
v_gene: TRBV12-3/TRBV12-4

CDR3aa: SVESGGELF
v_gene: TRBV29-1

CDR3aa: AISEGQYGYEQY
v_gene: TRBV10-3

CDR3aa: ASSSSSGSINEQF
v_gene: TRBV9

CDR3aa: ASSTNPGRRPGETQY
v_gene: TRBV12-3/TRBV12-4

CDR3aa: ASSSRTETNEKLF
v_gene: TRBV5-6

CDR3aa: ASTLWRYGPDEQY
v_gene: TRBV12-3/TRBV12-4

CDR3aa: ASSPIWAGETQY
v_gene: TRBV7-9

CDR3aa: SAPYTKSYNEQF
v_gene: TRBV29-1

CDR3aa: ASSNSRGSSYEQY
v_gene: TRBV7-6

CDR3aa: ASSYRTGKDYEQY
v_gene: TRBV6-2/TRBV6-3

CDR3aa: ASSLSGGLTDTQY
v_gene: TRBV12-3/TRBV12-4

CDR3aa: SATTGVSGYT
v_gene: TRBV20-1

CDR3aa: ASSLPPDGQTDNEQF
v_gene: TRBV11-2

CDR3aa: ASSSPGTAPNGYT
v_gene: TRBV5-1

CDR3aa: ATEREAPSGANVLT
v_gene: TRBV6-1

CDR3aa: ASSGSRRGITDTQY
v_gene: TRBV28

CDR3aa: SVEDQVETQY
v_gene: TRBV29-1

CDR3aa: ASSGLAGKQETQY
v_gene: TRBV10-2

CDR3aa: ASSPGQSRYEQY
v_gene: TRBV7-2

CDR3aa: ASSLGTGKVIQY
v_gene: TRBV5-5

CDR3aa: ASSLGGEETQY
v_gene: TRBV11-2

CDR3aa: ASSYSFFRNEQF
v_gene: TRBV6-2/TRBV6-3

CDR3aa: ASSPGTGGASYQPQH
v_gene: TRBV4-1

CDR3aa: ASRQRTNTEAF
v_gene: TRBV5-1

CDR3aa: ASSHAGLAEETQY
v_gene: TRBV5-6

CDR3aa: ASKGLAVGDEQF
v_gene: TRBV30

CDR3aa: ASSLGQGAIGELF
v_gene: TRBV7-9

CDR3aa: SARDLAGDLYEQY
v_gene: TRBV20-1

CDR3aa: ASSLVDRVETQY
v_gene: TRBV12-3/TRBV12-4

CDR3aa: ASSPSLGTEAF
v_gene: TRBV11-2

CDR3aa: ASSTTGGTGNTIY
v_gene: TRBV9

CDR3aa: ASSHPGAGATYNEQF
v_gene: TRBV3-1

CDR3aa: ASSLGPYMNTEAF
v_gene: TRBV7-2

CDR3aa: SARVRRGSNQPQH
v_gene: TRBV20-1

CDR3aa: ASSGGYTEAF
v_gene: TRBV5-5

CDR3aa: ASRLPTDTQY
v_gene: TRBV6-2/TRBV6-3

CDR3aa: ATNGSYTGELF
v_gene: TRBV11-3

CDR3aa: ASSFAGENTGELF
v_gene: TRBV27

CDR3aa: ASSWTPTYEQY
v_gene: TRBV6-5

CDR3aa: ASSVLLATDTQY
v_gene: TRBV4-3

CDR3aa: ASSAGTFNEQF
v_gene: TRBV5-6